The sequence of this T cell receptor (beta chain) was determined in a study of blood T cell repertoires in COVID-19. Study in general: COVID-19 samples collected from the United States, Italy and Spain covered acute and convalescent phases.

Generated by immunoSEQ multiplex PCR, the TCRdb table keeps only in-frame clones and is missing some. The table includes some 400,000 clones, about nine tenths detected once. V was clipped by 3 bases and J by 8 bases, with 9 bases between them. This CDR3 comprises 12 residues. CDR1 SGDLS and CDR2 YYNGEE come from the germline V gene. What the recovered Cohort 3 donors had was two negative PCRs, clearance, or symptom resolution. The specimen was PBMCs or T cells enriched from blood (not recorded which). The sequence was collected from a woman in her twenties or thirties who had recovered from COVID-19. The chain combines TRBV9 with TRBJ2-1; D call uncertain. The CDR3 sequence: CASSGSSDEQFF. The CDR3 DNA sequence: TGTGCCAGCAGCGGTTCCAGCGATGAGCAGTTCTTC.